This entry concerns a single TCR beta chain. Antigen specificity is unknown. The sample belongs to a study of beta chain features in type 1 diabetes. Sequencing targeted expressed TCRB transcripts, as all isolated RNA had been reverse transcribed. The average output of naive, central memory and regulatory T cell samples was 3 million to 4 million reads. Assay used: immunoSEQ multiplex PCR; TCRdb lists only in-frame clones, some missing. The sample has hundreds of thousands of clones, approximately 10% seen once. Points from the study as a whole: For type 1 diabetes patients, VDJ junctions showed fewer insertions and more deletions. People with Type 1 diabetes carried modestly yet significantly shorter TCRB CDR3s in all four CD4+ subsets. In these data, an HLA type influence on TCRB rearrangement remained unresolved.

This CDR3 comprises 15 residues. V trimming: 2 bases; J trimming: 6 bases; junction bases outside the gene matches: 5. Germline CDR1 reads SGDLS; CDR2 reads YYNGEE. The rearrangement uses TRBV9 and TRBJ1-6, with TRBD1 matching 7 bases. The sequencing input was naive CD4+ T cells from blood. The receptor was derived from a man aged 30 to 39 with type 1 diabetes. In DNA form, the CDR3 reads TGTGCCAGCAGCGTCGGGACAGCGCTTAATTCACCCCTCCACTTT. Encoded protein: CASSVGTALNSPLHF.